The 10 T cell receptor beta chains reported below all come from one sample, sequenced in a study of T cell responses to AZD1222 COVID-19 vaccine. This table comes from immunoSEQ multiplex PCR, and its TCRdb copy is limited to in-frame clones, with some not included. The top ten hold approximately 15% of the sample, which has just over 30,000 clones, approximately 87% seen once. Sequences were derived from peripheral blood, sampled 28 days after the second AZD1222 dose. These receptors all stem from an adult who received the AZD1222 COVID-19 vaccine.

The chain couples TRBV30 to TRBJ1-1; no clear D gene. Per germline, CDR1 GTSNPN and CDR2 SVGIG (reference sequence). V shed 1 base and J shed 5 bases, with 11 bases lying between them. This CDR3 has 13 amino acids. CDR3 DNA sequence: TGTGCCTGGAGTGCCCGTCCGGGGACTGAAGCTTTCTTT. It specifies CAWSARPGTEAFF.

This chain joins TRBV10-3 and TRBJ2-7; TRBD1 matches at 12 bases. The V segment lost 7 bases and the J segment 5 bases; nucleotides outside the gene matches: 6. The CDR3 is 14 amino acids. Germline V CDR1 and CDR2: ENHRY, SYGVKD. This chain's CDR3 is CAINPGQGANEQYF. For the CDR3, the DNA is TGTGCCATCAACCCGGGACAGGGGGCTAACGAGCAGTACTTC.

CDR3 amino acids: CASSQGSPGTGGHEQYF. The CDR3 coding sequence is TGTGCCAGCAGCCAAGGGAGCCCCGGGACAGGGGGCCACGAGCAGTACTTC. V and J are TRBV4-2 and TRBJ2-7, with 12 positions matching TRBD1. Per the germline V gene, CDR1 is LGHNA and CDR2 is YNFKEQ. The CDR3 is made up of 17 amino acids. V was pared by 1 base and J by 5 bases, with 9 bases of the junction left unmatched.

The chain uses TRBV28 and TRBJ1-2, with D tentatively TRBD1 (5 bases). Trimming pared 4 bases from V and 3 bases from J, leaving 12 bases between. CDR1 MDHEN and CDR2 SYDVKM come from the germline V gene. This CDR3 has 14 amino acids. The CDR3 DNA reads TGTGCCAGCAGTTCGTCCAGGGCTTACTATGGCTACACCTTC. It is translated as CASSSSRAYYGYTF.

This chain links TRBV4-3 with TRBJ2-7; 8 nucleotides line up with TRBD1. In germline, CDR1 is LGHNA, CDR2 YSLEER. With V trimmed by 4 bases and J by 2 bases, 7 bases remained unmatched. This CDR3 is built from 15 residues. DNA for the CDR3: TGCGCCAGCAGCCGTCACGGGACAGGCACCTACGAGCAGTACTTC. Protein sequence: CASSRHGTGTYEQYF.

A few counts support this clone. The chain recombines TRBV7-8 with TRBJ2-7, with D possibly being TRBD1 (5 bases). The germline V and J ends were trimmed by 1 base and 3 bases, with 13 bases remaining between them. The CDR3 length is 15 residues. Looked up from germline, CDR1 is SGHVS and CDR2 is FQNEAQ. The CDR3, as DNA: TGTGCCAGCAGCTTAGTAGGGCCAGGGCTCTACGAGCAGTACTTC. Its translation: CASSLVGPGLYEQYF.

This clone has more than one count but fewer than ten. The chain is built from TRBV7-9 and TRBJ1-3; D is possibly TRBD1 (5 bases). From germline, CDR1 is SEHNR and CDR2 FQNEAQ (reference sequence). The CDR3 contains 15 residues. V lost 6 bases to trimming and J lost 3 bases, with 15 bases between them. CDR3 bases: TGTGCCAGCAGTTCATTCCAGGGTAGTGGAAACACCATATATTTT. Its translation is CASSSFQGSGNTIYF.

This sequence joins TRBV7-2 and TRBJ2-3, with D unclear. This CDR3 comprises 15 residues. From germline, CDR1 is SGHTA and CDR2 FQGNSA. V dropped 3 bases and J dropped 2 bases, with 12 bases sitting between them. In nucleotides, the CDR3 is TGTGCCAGCAGCTTGGATATTTATGCCACAGATACGCAGTATTTT. It codes for CASSLDIYATDTQYF.

The V gene is TRBV2, the J gene TRBJ1-1, with unresolved D. The germline gives CDR1 SNHLY, CDR2 FYNNEI. The CDR3 contains 14 residues. V lost 9 bases to trimming and J lost 0 bases, with 14 bases between them. The CDR3 protein is CASLMGNMNTEAFF. The CDR3 DNA reads TGTGCCAGTTTGATGGGCAACATGAACACTGAAGCTTTCTTT. The whole variable domain, remainder taken from reference TRBV2 and TRBJ1-1, is EPEVTQTPSHQVTQMGQEVILRCVPISNHLYFYWYRQILGQKVEFLVSFYNNEISEKSEIFDDQFSVERPDGSNFTLKIRSTKLEDSAMYFCASLMGNMNTEAFFGQGTRLTVV.

V usage is TRBV28 and J usage is TRBJ1-1, with no clear D. V lost 10 bases to trimming and J lost 7 bases, with 13 bases between them. Germline V gene data show CDR1 as MDHEN and CDR2 as SYDVKM. The CDR3 runs to 11 residues. CDR3 in amino acids: CATASEVEAFF. The CDR3 DNA reads as TGTGCCACCGCGAGTGAGGTTGAAGCTTTCTTT. The full variable domain, completed using reference TRBV28 and TRBJ1-1, is DVKVTQSSRYLVKRTGEKVFLECVQDMDHENMFWYRQDPGLGLRLIYFSYDVKMKEKGDIPEGYSVSREKKERFSLILESASTNQTSMYLCATASEVEAFFGQGTRLTVV.